The entry below describes one TCR beta chain. The specificity of this receptor is unknown. No base quality information exists; no much larger clone differs at one position. The CDR3, cysteine through phenylalanine, is 14 amino acids long. Only the CDR3 portion is preserved as DNA: 42 bases, with reading frame beginning at the first base. V is pared back by 0 bases and J by 4 bases, with 10 bases lying between the germline termini. CDR1 is given as LNHNV and CDR2 as YYDKDF, both from the germline V gene (reference sequence). In the study, sorted CD4+ and CD8+ blood T cells from patients with severe aplastic anemia and from healthy subjects underwent deep sequencing of TCR repertoires. Ficoll-Paque density gradient centrifugation was used to isolate peripheral blood mononuclear cells. Before DNA was extracted, CD4+ and CD8+ T cells were sorted using either FACS or magnetic beads. These data belong to a study of CD8+CD57+ T cells in acquired aplastic anemia (dated by TCRdb to the late 2010s). With respect to the entire study: A mean of approximately 3 ug of DNA, ranging from roughly 0.17 to 30 ug, was extracted from sorted CD4+ and CD8+ cells. An average of approximately 10 million reads for CD4+ cells and 11.0 million reads for CD8+ cells was obtained from healthy donor samples. What the authors observed across the whole study: Approximately 31 CD8+ CDR3 sequences were found in both patients and controls but appeared to be highly expressed in patients and within the immunodominant clones of the patients. Between patients and healthy controls, no significant difference in CD8+ Simpson's diversity was found (P=0.060).

Genomic DNA served as template for TCR beta VDJ combination and CDR3 sequence profiling. An Illumina HiSeq 2000 was used for TCR repertoire sequencing. Per the original workflow: TRBV/TRBJ rearrangement plots, CDR3 size and DJ length profiles, and Simpson's diversity index were used to evaluate the repertoires. The most abundant DNA sequence in the deep sequencing data was taken as the immunodominant clone. CDR3 amino acid sequences were checked for sharing across subjects and were also compared against the VDJdb database and published repertoires. TCRdb redid the processing of the public reads, applying fastp at Q25 and MiXCR, and retained in-frame beta chains. Identical CDR3 protein sequences are pooled into one entry, listed with their most common genes and DNA. TCRdb's processing, not the authors', yielded these V and J calls. The sample table holds about 68,000 distinct CDR3 sequences, of which roughly 50% were seen once. Of the sample, around 8.3% is held by the ten largest clones.

The chain joins TRBV15 to TRBJ2-7, and perhaps TRBD1 as D gene, on 6 matching bases. This TCR was sampled from a human donor in good health, serving as a control. The sequenced material came from sorted CD4+, CD8+, or CD8+CD57+ T cells (not recorded which) from PBMCs. The DNA sequence is as follows: TGTGCCACCAGCAGAGATACAGGGTCGTACGAGCAGTACTTC. Translated, it gives CATSRDTGSYEQYF.